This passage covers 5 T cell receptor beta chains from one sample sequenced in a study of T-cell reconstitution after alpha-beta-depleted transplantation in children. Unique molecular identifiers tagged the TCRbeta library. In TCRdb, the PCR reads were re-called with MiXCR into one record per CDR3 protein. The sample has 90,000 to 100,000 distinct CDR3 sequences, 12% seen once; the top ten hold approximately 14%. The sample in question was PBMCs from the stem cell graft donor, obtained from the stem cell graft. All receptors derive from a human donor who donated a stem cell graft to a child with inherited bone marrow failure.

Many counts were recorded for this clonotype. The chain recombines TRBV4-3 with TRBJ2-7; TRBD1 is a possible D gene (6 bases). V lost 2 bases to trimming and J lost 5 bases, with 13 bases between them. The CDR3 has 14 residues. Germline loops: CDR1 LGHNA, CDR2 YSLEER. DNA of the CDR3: TGCGCCAGCAGCCAACTGAGACAGGTCCACGAGCAGTACTTC. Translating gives CASSQLRQVHEQYF.

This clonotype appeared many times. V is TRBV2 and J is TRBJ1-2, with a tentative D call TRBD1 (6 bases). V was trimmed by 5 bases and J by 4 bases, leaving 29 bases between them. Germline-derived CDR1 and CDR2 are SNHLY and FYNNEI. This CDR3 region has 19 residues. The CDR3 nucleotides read TGTGCCAGCAGTTTCGCGGGGGCGGCGGATGGAGGGGTAGGCTATGGCTACACCTTC. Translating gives CASSFAGAADGGVGYGYTF.

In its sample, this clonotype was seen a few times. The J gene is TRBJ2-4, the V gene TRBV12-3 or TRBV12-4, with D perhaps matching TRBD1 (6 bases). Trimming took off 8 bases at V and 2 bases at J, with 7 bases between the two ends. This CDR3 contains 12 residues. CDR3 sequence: CASGQTKNIQYF. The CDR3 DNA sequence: TGTGCCAGCGGACAGACCAAAAACATTCAGTACTTC.

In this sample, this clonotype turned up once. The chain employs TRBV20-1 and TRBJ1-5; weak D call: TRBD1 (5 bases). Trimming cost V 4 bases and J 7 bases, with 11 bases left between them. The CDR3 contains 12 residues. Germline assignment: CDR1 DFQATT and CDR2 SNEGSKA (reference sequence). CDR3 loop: CSATGARQPQHF. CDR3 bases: TGCAGTGCTACCGGGGCTCGGCAGCCCCAGCATTTT.

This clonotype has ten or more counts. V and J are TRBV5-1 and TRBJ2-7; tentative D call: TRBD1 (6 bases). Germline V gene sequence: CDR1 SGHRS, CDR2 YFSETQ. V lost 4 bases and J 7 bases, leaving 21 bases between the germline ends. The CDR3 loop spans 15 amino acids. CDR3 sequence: CASSKGGFRDGEQYF. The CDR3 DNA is TGCGCCAGCAGCAAAGGGGGTTTTCGGGACGGGGAGCAGTACTTC. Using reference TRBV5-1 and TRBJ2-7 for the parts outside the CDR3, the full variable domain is KAGVTQTPRYLIKTRGQQVTLSCSPISGHRSVSWYQQTPGQGLQFLFEYFSETQRNKGNFPGRFSGRQFSNSRSEMNVSTLELGDSALYLCASSKGGFRDGEQYFGPGTRLTVT.